The entry that follows covers one T cell receptor beta chain sequence. Its target is unknown. Primers: 60 Vbeta forward and 13 Jbeta reverse. Assay used: immunoSEQ multiplex PCR; TCRdb lists only in-frame clones, some missing. The profile shows around 150,000 clones, about 9.1% of them singletons. The data stem from a study of cytomegalovirus exposure and HLA in healthy donors. Study observations and caveats: Prior analysis indicated that the majority of TCR beta V segments exhibited productivity approximately 87% or approximately 30% of the time. Several of the most significant clusters appeared linked to common viral pathogens, based on a later analysis. Owing to their indistinguishability, certain V segments, notably TRBV6-2 and TRBV6-3, were excluded. Later analysis suggested most CMV-associated TCR beta chains were HLA-restricted.

CDR3 length: 14 amino acids. Germline values: CDR1 SGHDN, CDR2 FVKESK. V gave up 1 base and J gave up 11 bases, with 17 bases separating them. This clonotype originated in a woman aged 40 to 50 in good health and CMV-seropositive. This rearrangement joins TRBV14 to TRBJ1-1; TRBD1 might be the D (6 bases). The sequencing input was PBMCs. The CDR3 here is CASSQAGAPRVAFF. In nucleotides, the CDR3 is TGTGCCAGCAGCCAAGCAGGGGCCCCAAGGGTGGCTTTCTTT. Combining the CDR3 with reference TRBV14 and TRBJ1-1 gives the whole variable domain EAGVTQFPSHSVIEKGQTVTLRCDPISGHDNLYWYRRVMGKEIKFLLHFVKESKQDESGMPNNRFLAERTGGTYSTLKVQPAELEDSGVYFCASSQAGAPRVAFFGQGTRLTVV.